The sequence of this TCR beta chain was determined in a study of blood T cell repertoires in COVID-19. About the research overall: The United States, Italy and Spain supplied acute and convalescent COVID-19 samples.

This clone was observed once. Assay: immunoSEQ multiplex PCR; the TCRdb copy retains only in-frame clones and omits some. There are roughly 50,000 clones in the sample; 89% occur only once, and approximately 15% lies in the top ten. Trimming took off 3 bases at V and 8 bases at J, with 17 bases between the two ends. This CDR3 is 15 amino acids long. CDR1 MNHEY and CDR2 SMNVEV come from the germline V gene (reference sequence). The origin of this receptor is a woman in her sixties with active COVID-19. This rearrangement joins TRBV27 to TRBJ2-1; tentative D call: TRBD1 (6 bases). Sequencing used peripheral blood. DNA for the CDR3: TGTGCCAGCAGTTTTAGGGGACAAATTGTCTATGAGCAGTTCTTC. This gives the protein CASSFRGQIVYEQFF.